These T cell receptor beta chains were read from a single sample in a study of control samples from healthy donors and cancer patients. The table came from immunoSEQ multiplex PCR; TCRdb's copy has only in-frame clones and leaves some out. Of 130,000 to 150,000 clones in the sample, 85% to 95% were seen once. Sequencing was carried out using PBMCs. The source is a man aged 60 to 75 with colorectal cancer. The CDR3 runs from the conserved cysteine through the conserved F or W. The D gene is left open where the match is weak. Clone size is shown for a subset of rows, as once, few, many or a class of expanded clone.

>TRBJ1-2|.|TRBV2|.
TGTGCCAGCAGTGTACTCTCCGGGACGGGATATGGCTACACCTTC
CASSVLSGTGYGYTF
>TRBJ2-7|.|TRBV3-1/TRBV3-2|.
TGTGCCAGCAGCCCAGGGGTCCCTCGCTACGAGCAGTACTTC
CASSPGVPRYEQYF
>TRBJ2-2|.|TRBV10-3|TRBD1
TGTGCCACCTTGGAATGGACAGGGGGTTTCGGGGAGCTGTTTTTT
CATLEWTGGFGELFF
>TRBJ1-1|.|TRBV6-5|.
TGTGCCAGCAGCGCGTATCCGAACACTGAAGCTTTCTTT
CASSAYPNTEAFF
>TRBJ2-5|.|TRBV2|.
TGTGCCAGCAGTGAGGGGACTCCACAAGAGACCCAGTACTTC
CASSEGTPQETQYF
>TRBJ2-5|few|TRBV5-1|.
TGCGCCAGCAGCTTGGAGGGGCGGTACGGGGAGACCCAGTACTTC
CASSLEGRYGETQYF
>TRBJ2-1|.|TRBV9|.
TGTGCCAGCAGCGTAGGTAGCCAGTACAATGAGCAGTTCTTC
CASSVGSQYNEQFF
>TRBJ1-2|.|TRBV6-6|.
TGTGCCAGCACCTACGGGGACTATGGCTACACCTTC
CASTYGDYGYTF
>TRBJ1-1|.|TRBV24-1|.
TGTGCCACCAGTGATTTGCAGGGGACACCATACCTGAACACTGAAGCTTTCTTT
CATSDLQGTPYLNTEAFF
>TRBJ2-7|.|TRBV6-5|TRBD1
TGTGCCAGCAGAAAGACAGGGGGCGACGAGCAGTACTTC
CASRKTGGDEQYF
>TRBJ2-2|.|TRBV7-2|TRBD2
TGTGCCAGCGGCCTGGGGGGGACCGGGGAGCTGTTTTTT
CASGLGGTGELFF
>TRBJ2-7|.|TRBV4-2|.
TGTGCCAGCAGCCGGGAGAGGGCCTACGAGCAGTACTTC
CASSRERAYEQYF
>TRBJ1-4|.|TRBV6-5|TRBD1
TGTGCCAGCAGTTACAACAGGGGGGGAACTAATGAAAAACTGTTTTTT
CASSYNRGGTNEKLFF
>TRBJ1-3|.|TRBV30|.
TGTGCCTGGAGTGTACTAGGAAACACCATATATTTT
CAWSVLGNTIYF
>TRBJ2-3|.|TRBV11-2|.
TGTGCCAGCAGCTTAGACTTTGGGGCGCAGTATTTT
CASSLDFGAQYF
>TRBJ2-5|.|TRBV5-1|.
TGCGCCAGCAGCTTGAATGGGGGCTCACAAGAGACCCAGTACTTC
CASSLNGGSQETQYF
>TRBJ1-2|once|TRBV7-2|.
TGTGCCAGCAGCCTCAGGGGAGAGGGCGCGGGCTATGGCTACACCTTC
CASSLRGEGAGYGYTF
>TRBJ2-7|.|TRBV6-1|.
TGTGCCAGCAGTGAGGGACAAAGTACCTACGAGCAGTACTTC
CASSEGQSTYEQYF
>TRBJ2-5|.|TRBV5-1|TRBD2
TGCGCCAGCAGCCCCGGGAGGACTGTGGAAGAGACCCAGTACTTC
CASSPGRTVEETQYF
>TRBJ2-3|.|TRBV7-2|TRBD2
TGTGCCAGCAGCTCGGGACTAGCGGGCTTCGGCACAGATACGCAGTATTTT
CASSSGLAGFGTDTQYF
>TRBJ2-5|.|TRBV3-1/TRBV3-2|.
TGTGCCAGCTCCCTCAGGACTCGTTCAGAGACCCAGTACTTC
CASSLRTRSETQYF
>TRBJ1-5|.|TRBV7-2|.
TGTGCCAGCAGCTTAGAGGGGGGATTAGCGGGCGTTCAGCCCCAGCATTTT
CASSLEGGLAGVQPQHF
>TRBJ2-5|.|TRBV4-1|TRBD2
TGCGCCAGCAGCCAATTCGGACTAGCGGGGGGTCTGAAGGAGACCCAGTACTTC
CASSQFGLAGGLKETQYF
>TRBJ2-3|.|TRBV20-1|.
TGCAGTCCAAGGGCAGATACGCAGTATTTT
CSPRADTQYF
>TRBJ1-1|.|TRBV5-1|TRBD1
TGCGCCAGCAGCTTCCAGGAGGGGGCGAACACTGAAGCTTTCTTT
CASSFQEGANTEAFF
>TRBJ1-5|.|TRBV19|TRBD1
TGTGCCAGTAGCCCAGGGGGCGGGGAAAGCAATCAGCCCCAGCATTTT
CASSPGGGESNQPQHF
>TRBJ2-1|once|TRBV4-1|.
TGCGCCAGCAGCCAAGGTAGGACTCCTGTTGTTGAGCAGTTCTTC
CASSQGRTPVVEQFF
>TRBJ1-1|.|TRBV7-2|.
TGTGCCAGCAGCTTAGGTGAGGGCACTGAAGCTTTCTTT
CASSLGEGTEAFF
>TRBJ2-7|.|TRBV5-1|.
TGCGCCAGCAGCTCCGGACAGACCATCCACGAGCAGTACTTC
CASSSGQTIHEQYF
>TRBJ1-1|.|TRBV18|.
TGTGCCAGCTCACCACTGGACGGGGCGGACACTGAAGCTTTCTTT
CASSPLDGADTEAFF
>TRBJ2-1|.|TRBV6-5|TRBD2
TGTGCCAGCAGGGTCGGGACTAGCGGCTACAATGAGCAGTTCTTC
CASRVGTSGYNEQFF
>TRBJ1-1|.|TRBV6-2/TRBV6-3|.
TGTGCCAGCAGTCATGACCCGGACACTGAAGCTTTCTTT
CASSHDPDTEAFF
>TRBJ1-1|.|TRBV7-2|.
TGTGCCAGCAGCTTAATTGGGTATTTGAACACTGAAGCTTTCTTT
CASSLIGYLNTEAFF
>TRBJ2-3|.|TRBV5-1|.
TGCGCCAGCAGCGGTTTATTGACTCCCCTCGGGACAGATACGCAGTATTTT
CASSGLLTPLGTDTQYF
>TRBJ2-7|.|TRBV4-1|TRBD1
TGCGCCAGCAGCCAAATAGCTCAAACAGGGGGCGAGCAGTACTTC
CASSQIAQTGGEQYF
>TRBJ2-3|.|TRBV5-6|.
TGTGCCAGCAGCCCGGACGGGGGGCTCACAGATACGCAGTATTTT
CASSPDGGLTDTQYF
>TRBJ2-2|once|TRBV7-2|.
TGTGCCAGCAGCTTCCGGTTGGGCACCGGGGAGCTGTTTTTT
CASSFRLGTGELFF
>TRBJ2-2|.|TRBV15|.
TGTGCCACTGGGGGTACCGGGGAGCTGTTTTTT
CATGGTGELFF
>TRBJ2-3|.|TRBV5-1|.
TGCGCCAGCAGCTTGGCGGGGGCCAGGGATACGCAGTATTTT
CASSLAGARDTQYF
>TRBJ1-1|.|TRBV23-1|.
TGCGCCAGCAGTCACACCCCGGGGCAGGGAGGCACTGAAGCTTTCTTT
CASSHTPGQGGTEAFF
>TRBJ1-1|.|TRBV29-1|TRBD1
TGCAGCGTTGTAAGGACAGGTGGAAACACTGAAGCTTTCTTT
CSVVRTGGNTEAFF
>TRBJ1-3|.|TRBV30|.
TGTGCCTGGAGCCCGTCCGCGAGGAACACCATATATTTT
CAWSPSARNTIYF